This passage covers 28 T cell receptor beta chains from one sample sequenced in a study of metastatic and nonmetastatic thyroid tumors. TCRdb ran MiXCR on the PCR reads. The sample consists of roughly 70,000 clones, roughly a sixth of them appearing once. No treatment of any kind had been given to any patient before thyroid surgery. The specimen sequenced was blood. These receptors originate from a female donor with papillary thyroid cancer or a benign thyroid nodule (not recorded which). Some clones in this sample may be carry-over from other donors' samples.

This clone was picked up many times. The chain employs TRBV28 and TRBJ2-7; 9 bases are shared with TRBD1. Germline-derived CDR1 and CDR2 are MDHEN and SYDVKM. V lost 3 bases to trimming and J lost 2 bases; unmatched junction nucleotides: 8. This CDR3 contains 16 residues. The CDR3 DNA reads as TGTGCCAGCAGTTTGGGCCCGGGACAGGGCACCTACGAGCAGTACTTC. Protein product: CASSLGPGQGTYEQYF.

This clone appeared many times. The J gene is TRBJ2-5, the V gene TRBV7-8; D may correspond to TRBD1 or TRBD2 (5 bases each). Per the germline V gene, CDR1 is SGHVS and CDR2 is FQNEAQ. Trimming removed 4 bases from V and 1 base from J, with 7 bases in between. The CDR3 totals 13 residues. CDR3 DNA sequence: TGTGCCAGCAGCTCCGGGGCCCAAGAGACCCAGTACTTC. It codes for CASSSGAQETQYF.

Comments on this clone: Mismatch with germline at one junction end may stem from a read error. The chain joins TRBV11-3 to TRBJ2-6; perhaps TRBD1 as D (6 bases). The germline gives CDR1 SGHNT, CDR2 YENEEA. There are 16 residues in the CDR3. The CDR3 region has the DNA TGTGCCAGCAGCTTAGGTAACCTACCTGGGGACAACGTACTGACTTTC. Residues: CASSLGNLPGDNVLTF.

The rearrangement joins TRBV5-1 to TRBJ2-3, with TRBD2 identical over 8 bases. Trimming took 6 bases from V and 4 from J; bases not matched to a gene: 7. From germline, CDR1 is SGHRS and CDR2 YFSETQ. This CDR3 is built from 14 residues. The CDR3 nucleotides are TGCGCCAGCATCTTTCCAGCGGGGGCAGATACGCAGTATTTT. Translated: CASIFPAGADTQYF.

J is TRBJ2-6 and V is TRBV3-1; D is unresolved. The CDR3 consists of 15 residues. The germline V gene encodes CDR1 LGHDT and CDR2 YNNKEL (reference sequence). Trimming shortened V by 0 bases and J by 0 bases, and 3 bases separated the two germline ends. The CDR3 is CASSQDSSGANVLTF. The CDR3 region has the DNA TGTGCCAGCAGCCAAGACAGCTCTGGGGCCAACGTCCTGACTTTC.

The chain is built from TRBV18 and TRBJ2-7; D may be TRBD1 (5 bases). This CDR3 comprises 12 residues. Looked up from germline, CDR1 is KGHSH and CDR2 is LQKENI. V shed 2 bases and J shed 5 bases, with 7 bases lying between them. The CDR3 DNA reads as TGTGCCAGCTCACCAACAGGACACGAGCAGTACTTC. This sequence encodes CASSPTGHEQYF.

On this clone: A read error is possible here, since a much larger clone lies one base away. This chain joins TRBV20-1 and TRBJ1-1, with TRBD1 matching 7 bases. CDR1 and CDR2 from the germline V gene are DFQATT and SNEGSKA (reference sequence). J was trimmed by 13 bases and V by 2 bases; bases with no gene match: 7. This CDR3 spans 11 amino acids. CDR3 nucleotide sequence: TGCAGTGCTAGAACCCAGGGGGGAGATTTCTTT. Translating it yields CSARTQGGDFF.

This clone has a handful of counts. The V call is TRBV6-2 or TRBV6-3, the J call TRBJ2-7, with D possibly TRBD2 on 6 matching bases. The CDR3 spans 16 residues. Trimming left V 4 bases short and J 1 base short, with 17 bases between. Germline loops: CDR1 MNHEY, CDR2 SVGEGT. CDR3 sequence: CASSSPDSGISYEQYF. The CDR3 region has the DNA TGTGCCAGCAGTTCTCCGGATAGCGGAATTTCCTACGAGCAGTACTTC.

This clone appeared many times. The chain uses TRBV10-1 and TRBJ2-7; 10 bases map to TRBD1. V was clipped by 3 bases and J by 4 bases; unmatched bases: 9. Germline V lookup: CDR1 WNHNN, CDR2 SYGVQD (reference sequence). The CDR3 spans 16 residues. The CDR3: CASSDPRQGAPYEQYF. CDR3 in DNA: TGCGCCAGCAGTGACCCCCGACAGGGGGCCCCTTACGAGCAGTACTTC.

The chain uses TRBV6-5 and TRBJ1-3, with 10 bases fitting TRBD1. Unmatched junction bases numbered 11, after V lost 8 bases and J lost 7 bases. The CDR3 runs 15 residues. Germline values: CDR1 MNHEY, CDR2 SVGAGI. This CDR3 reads CASRSGTGVGNTIYF. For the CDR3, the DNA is TGTGCCAGCCGTTCGGGGACAGGGGTGGGGAACACCATATATTTT.

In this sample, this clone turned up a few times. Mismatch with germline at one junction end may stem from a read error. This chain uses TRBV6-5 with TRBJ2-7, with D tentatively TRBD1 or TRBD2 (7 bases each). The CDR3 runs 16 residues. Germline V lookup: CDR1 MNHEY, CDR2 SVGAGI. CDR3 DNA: TGTGCCAGCAGTACCTCGCAGGGGGGGATCTCCTACGAGCAGTGCTTC. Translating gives CASSTSQGGISYEQCF.

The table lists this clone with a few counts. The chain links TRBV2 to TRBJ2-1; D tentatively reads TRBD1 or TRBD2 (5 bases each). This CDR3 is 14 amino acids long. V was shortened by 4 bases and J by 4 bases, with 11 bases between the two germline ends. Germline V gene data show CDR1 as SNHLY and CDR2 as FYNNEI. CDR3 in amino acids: CASSGDLFYNEQFF. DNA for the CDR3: TGTGCCAGCAGTGGGGACCTCTTTTACAATGAGCAGTTCTTC.

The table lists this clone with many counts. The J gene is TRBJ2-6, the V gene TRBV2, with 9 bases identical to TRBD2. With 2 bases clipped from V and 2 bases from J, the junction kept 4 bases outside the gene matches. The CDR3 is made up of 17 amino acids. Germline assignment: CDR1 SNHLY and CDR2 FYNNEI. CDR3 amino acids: CASSEQGLAAGANVLTF. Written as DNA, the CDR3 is TGTGCCAGCAGTGAACAGGGACTAGCTGCTGGGGCCAACGTCCTGACTTTC. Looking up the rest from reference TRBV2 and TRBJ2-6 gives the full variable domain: EPEVTQTPSHQVTQMGQEVILRCVPISNHLYFYWYRQILGQKVEFLVSFYNNEISEKSEIFDDQFSVERPDGSNFTLKIRSTKLEDSAMYFCASSEQGLAAGANVLTFGAGSRLTVL.

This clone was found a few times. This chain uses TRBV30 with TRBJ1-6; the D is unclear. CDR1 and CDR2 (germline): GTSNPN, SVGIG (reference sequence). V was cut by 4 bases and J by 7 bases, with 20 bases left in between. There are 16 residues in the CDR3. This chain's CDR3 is CAWTRRLLAGNSPLHF. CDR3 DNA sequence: TGTGCCTGGACGAGGCGTTTGCTAGCGGGAAATTCACCCCTCCACTTT.

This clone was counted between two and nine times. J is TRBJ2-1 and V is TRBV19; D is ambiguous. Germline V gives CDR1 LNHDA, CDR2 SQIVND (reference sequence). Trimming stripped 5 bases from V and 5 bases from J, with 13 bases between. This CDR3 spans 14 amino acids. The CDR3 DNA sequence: TGTGCCAGTAGTGTCAATAGGGCGAACAATGAGCAGTTCTTC. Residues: CASSVNRANNEQFF.

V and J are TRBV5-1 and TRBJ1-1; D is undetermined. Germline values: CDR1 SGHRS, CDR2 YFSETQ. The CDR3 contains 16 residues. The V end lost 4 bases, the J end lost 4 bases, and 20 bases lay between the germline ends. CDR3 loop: CASSPDGSVLGTEAFF. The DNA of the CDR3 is TGCGCCAGCAGCCCCGATGGGTCAGTTTTGGGCACTGAAGCTTTCTTT.

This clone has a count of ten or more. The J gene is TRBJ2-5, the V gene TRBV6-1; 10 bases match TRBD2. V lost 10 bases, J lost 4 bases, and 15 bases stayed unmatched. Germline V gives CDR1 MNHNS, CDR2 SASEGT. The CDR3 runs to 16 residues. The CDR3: CATVGQREGSRETQYF. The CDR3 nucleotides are TGTGCCACCGTGGGACAGCGGGAGGGGTCTCGAGAGACCCAGTACTTC.

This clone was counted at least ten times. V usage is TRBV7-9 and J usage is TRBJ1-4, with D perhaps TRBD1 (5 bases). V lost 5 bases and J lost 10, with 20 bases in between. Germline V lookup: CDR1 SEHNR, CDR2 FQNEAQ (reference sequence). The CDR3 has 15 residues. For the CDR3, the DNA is TGTGCCAGCAGCGCCCACCGGGACCTCCGGGGAAAACTGTTTTTT. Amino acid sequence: CASSAHRDLRGKLFF. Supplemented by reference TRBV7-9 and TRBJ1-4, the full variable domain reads DTGVSQNPRHKITKRGQNVTFRCDPISEHNRLYWYRQTLGQGPEFLTYFQNEAQLEKSRLLSDRFSAERPKGSFSTLEIQRTEQGDSAMYLCASSAHRDLRGKLFFGSGTQLSVL.

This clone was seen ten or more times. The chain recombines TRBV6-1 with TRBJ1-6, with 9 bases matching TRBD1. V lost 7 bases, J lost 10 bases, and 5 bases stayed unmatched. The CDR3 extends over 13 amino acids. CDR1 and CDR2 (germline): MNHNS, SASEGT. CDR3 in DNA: TGTGCCAGCATTCCGACAGGGGGGTCACCCCTCCACTTT. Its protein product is CASIPTGGSPLHF.

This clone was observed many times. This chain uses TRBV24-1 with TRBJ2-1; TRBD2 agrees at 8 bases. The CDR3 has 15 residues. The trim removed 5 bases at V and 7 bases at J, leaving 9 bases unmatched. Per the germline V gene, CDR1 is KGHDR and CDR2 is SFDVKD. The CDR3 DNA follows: TGTGCCACCAGTGTCAGAGCGGGAGTCTCAAATGAGCAGTTCTTC. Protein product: CATSVRAGVSNEQFF.

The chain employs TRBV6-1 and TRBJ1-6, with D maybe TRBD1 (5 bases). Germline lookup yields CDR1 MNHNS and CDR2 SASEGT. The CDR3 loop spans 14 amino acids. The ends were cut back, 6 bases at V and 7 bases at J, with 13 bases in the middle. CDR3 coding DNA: TGTGCCAGCAGCCCAGGGTGGTCAAATTCACCCCTCCACTTT. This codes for CASSPGWSNSPLHF.

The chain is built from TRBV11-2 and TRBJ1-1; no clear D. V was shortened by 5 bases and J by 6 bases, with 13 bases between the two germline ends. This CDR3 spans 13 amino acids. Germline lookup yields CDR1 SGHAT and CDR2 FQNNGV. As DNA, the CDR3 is TGTGCCAGCAGCCCGAGCTTGTACGCTGAAGCTTTCTTT. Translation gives CASSPSLYAEAFF.

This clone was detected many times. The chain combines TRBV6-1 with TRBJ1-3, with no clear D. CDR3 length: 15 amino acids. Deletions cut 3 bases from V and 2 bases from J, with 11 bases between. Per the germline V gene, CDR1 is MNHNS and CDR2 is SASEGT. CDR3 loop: CASSDGYWAGNTIYF. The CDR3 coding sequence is TGTGCCAGCAGTGATGGGTACTGGGCTGGAAACACCATATATTTT.

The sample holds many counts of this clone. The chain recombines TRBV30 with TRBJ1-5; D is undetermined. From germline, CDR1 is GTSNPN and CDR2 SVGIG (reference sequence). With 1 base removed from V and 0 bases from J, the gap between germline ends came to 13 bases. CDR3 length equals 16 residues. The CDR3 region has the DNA TGTGCCTGGAGTGCCAGGAGCGGATATAGCAATCAGCCCCAGCATTTT. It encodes CAWSARSGYSNQPQHF.

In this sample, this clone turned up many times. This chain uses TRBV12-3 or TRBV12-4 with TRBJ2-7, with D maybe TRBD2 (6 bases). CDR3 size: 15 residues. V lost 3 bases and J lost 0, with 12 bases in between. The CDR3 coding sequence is TGTGCCAGCAGTTTCGCGGGACTGAGCTCCTACGAGCAGTACTTC. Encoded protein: CASSFAGLSSYEQYF.

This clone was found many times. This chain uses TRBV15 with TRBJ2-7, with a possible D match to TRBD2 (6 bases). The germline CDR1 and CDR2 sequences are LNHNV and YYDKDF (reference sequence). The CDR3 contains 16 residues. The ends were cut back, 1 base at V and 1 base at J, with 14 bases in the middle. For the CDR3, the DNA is TGTGCCACCAGCAGAGTGTTGGCGGGGAGGTCCTACGAGCAGTACTTC. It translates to CATSRVLAGRSYEQYF.

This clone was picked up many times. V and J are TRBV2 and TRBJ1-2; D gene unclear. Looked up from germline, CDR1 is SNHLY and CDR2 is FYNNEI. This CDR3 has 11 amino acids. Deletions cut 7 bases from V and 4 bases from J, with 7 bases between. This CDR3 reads CASMGLYGYTF. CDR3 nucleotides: TGTGCCAGCATGGGTCTCTATGGCTACACCTTC.

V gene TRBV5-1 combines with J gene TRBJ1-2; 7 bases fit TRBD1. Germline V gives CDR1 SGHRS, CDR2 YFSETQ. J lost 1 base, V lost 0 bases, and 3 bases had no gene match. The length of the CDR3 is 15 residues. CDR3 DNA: TGCGCCAGCAGCTTGGGGGACAGCCATAACTATGGCTACACCTTC. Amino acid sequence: CASSLGDSHNYGYTF.